This TCR beta chain was observed in a study of patients and donors after allogeneic stem cell transplantation. MiXCR, run by TCRdb on the RT-PCR reads, gives a single entry per CDR3 protein. The data hold roughly 200,000 distinct CDR3 sequences, with 38% observed a single time. This clonotype was found a few times. V trimming: 6 bases; J trimming: 2 bases; junction bases outside the gene matches: 6. This CDR3 region has 15 residues. Germline V lookup: CDR1 SGHAT, CDR2 FQNNGV. This TCR derives from a human donor who was either an allogeneic HSCT recipient or a stem cell or donor lymphocyte infusion donor (not recorded which). It is not recorded whose cells these are; they may come from a transplant donor. Sequencing was carried out using blood, either unsorted or a sorted T cell fraction (not recorded which). The rearrangement joins TRBV11-2 to TRBJ2-5; 10 positions match TRBD2. CDR3 in amino acids: CASRLLAGRQETQYF. The CDR3 DNA reads TGTGCCAGCAGGCTACTAGCGGGGAGGCAAGAGACCCAGTACTTC.